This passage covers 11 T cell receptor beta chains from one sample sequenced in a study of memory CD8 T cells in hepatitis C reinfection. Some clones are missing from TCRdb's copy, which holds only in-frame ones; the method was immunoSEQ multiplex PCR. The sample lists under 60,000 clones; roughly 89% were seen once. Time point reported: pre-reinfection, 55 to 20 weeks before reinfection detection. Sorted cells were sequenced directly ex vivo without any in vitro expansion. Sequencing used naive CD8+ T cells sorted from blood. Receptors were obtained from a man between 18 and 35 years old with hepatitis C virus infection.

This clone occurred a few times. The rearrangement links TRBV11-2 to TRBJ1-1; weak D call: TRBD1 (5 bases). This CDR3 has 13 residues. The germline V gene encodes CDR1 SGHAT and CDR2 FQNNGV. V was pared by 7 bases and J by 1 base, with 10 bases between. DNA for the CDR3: TGTGCCAGCACCCAGGGAGGGAACACTGAAGCTTTCTTT. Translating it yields CASTQGGNTEAFF. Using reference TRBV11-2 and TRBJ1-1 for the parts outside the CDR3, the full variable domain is EAGVAQSPRYKIIEKRQSVAFWCNPISGHATLYWYQQILGQGPKLLIQFQNNGVVDDSQLPKDRFSAERLKGVDSTLKIQPAKLEDSAVYLCASTQGGNTEAFFGQGTRLTVV.

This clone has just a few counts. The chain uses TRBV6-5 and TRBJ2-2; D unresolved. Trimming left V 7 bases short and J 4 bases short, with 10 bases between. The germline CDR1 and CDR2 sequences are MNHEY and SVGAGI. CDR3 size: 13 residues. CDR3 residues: CASTLAGTGELFF. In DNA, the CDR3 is TGTGCCAGCACCCTGGCAGGCACCGGGGAGCTGTTTTTT.

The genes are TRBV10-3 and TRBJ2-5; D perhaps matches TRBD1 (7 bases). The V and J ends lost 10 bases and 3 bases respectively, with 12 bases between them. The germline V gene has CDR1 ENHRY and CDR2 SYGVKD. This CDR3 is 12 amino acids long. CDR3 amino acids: CATTGEEETQYF. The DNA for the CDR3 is TGTGCCACTACAGGGGAGGAAGAGACCCAGTACTTC.

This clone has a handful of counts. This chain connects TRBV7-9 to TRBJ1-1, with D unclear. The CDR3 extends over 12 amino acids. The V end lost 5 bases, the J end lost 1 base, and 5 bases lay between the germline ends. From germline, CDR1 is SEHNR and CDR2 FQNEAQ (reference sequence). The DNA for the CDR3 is TGTGCCAGCAGCGCTAAGAACACTGAAGCTTTCTTT. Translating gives CASSAKNTEAFF.

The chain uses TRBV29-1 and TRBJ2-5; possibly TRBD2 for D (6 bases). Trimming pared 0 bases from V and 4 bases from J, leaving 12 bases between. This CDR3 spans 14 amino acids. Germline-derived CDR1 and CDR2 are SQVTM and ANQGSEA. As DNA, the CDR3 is TGCAGCGTTGAAGATCGGGGGAAGGGAGAGACCCAGTACTTC. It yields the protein CSVEDRGKGETQYF.

The CDR3 protein is CAVDQQGFNEQFF. The CDR3 nucleotides read TGTGCCGTGGACCAGCAGGGTTTCAATGAGCAGTTCTTC. V is TRBV30 and J is TRBJ2-1; tentative D call: TRBD1 (5 bases). The CDR3 contains 13 residues. Trimming took off 8 bases at V and 6 bases at J, with 17 bases between the two ends. CDR1 is GTSNPN, CDR2 SVGIG, per germline (reference sequence).

The CDR3 DNA follows: TGCGCCAGCAGCCAAGATATGAACACTGAAGCTTTCTTT. Protein sequence: CASSQDMNTEAFF. The rearrangement uses TRBV4-1 and TRBJ1-1; D is ambiguous. The CDR3 is 13 amino acids. V was cut by 0 bases and J by 0 bases, with 2 bases left in between. Germline V gives CDR1 MGHRA, CDR2 YSYEKL.

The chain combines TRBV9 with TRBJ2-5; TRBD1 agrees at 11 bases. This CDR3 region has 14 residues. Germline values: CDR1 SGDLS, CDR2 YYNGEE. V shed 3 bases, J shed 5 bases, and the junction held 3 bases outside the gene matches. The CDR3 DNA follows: TGTGCCAGCAGCGACGGACAGGGGGCCGAGACCCAGTACTTC. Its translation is CASSDGQGAETQYF.

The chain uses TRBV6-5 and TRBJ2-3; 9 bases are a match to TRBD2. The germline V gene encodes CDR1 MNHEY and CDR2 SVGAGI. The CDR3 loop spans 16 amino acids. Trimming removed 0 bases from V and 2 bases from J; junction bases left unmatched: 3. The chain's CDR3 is CASSYSTSGYTDTQYF. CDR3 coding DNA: TGTGCCAGCAGTTACTCGACTAGCGGATACACAGATACGCAGTATTTT.

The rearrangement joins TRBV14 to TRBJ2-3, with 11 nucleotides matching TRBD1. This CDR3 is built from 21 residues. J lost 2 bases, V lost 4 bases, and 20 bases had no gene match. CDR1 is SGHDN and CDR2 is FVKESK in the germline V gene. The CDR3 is CASSRVDRGPPYGVITDTQYF. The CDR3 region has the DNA TGTGCCAGCAGCCGGGTGGACAGGGGGCCACCGTACGGGGTGATCACAGATACGCAGTATTTT.

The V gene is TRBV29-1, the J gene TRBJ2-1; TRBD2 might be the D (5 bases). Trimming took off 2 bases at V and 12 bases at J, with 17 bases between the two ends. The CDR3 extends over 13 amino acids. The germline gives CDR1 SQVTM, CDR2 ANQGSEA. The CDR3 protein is CSVEPLLSSGQFF. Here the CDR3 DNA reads TGCAGCGTTGAACCGCTCCTATCCAGCGGGCAGTTCTTC.